Listed below are T cell receptor beta chains from one sample, sequenced in a study of blood T cells in healthy people across ages. MiXCR was run by TCRdb on the 5' RACE reads, yielding one entry per CDR3 protein. In the table there are 1.5 million or so distinct CDR3 sequences, approximately 38% of which are singletons. Sequenced sample: blood. The receptor source for this set is a woman aged 18-29 years in good health. Both conserved end residues are trimmed from each CDR3. D genes are given only for firm matches.

>14|-|TRBV6-2/TRBV6-3|TRBJ1-5
ASRDLGQLENQPQH
>12|-|TRBV27|TRBJ1-2
ASSNGQRNYGYT
>16|-|TRBV20-1|TRBJ1-5
SARDQTARGGRNQPQH
>11|-|TRBV20-1|TRBJ2-7
SASRDSGNEQY
>12|-|TRBV5-1|TRBJ1-1
ASSLEYRNTEAF
>12|TRBD2|TRBV12-3/TRBV12-4|TRBJ2-1
ASTMTSGSYEQF
>13|-|TRBV5-1|TRBJ2-3
ASSLTGTGTDTQY
>15|-|TRBV13|TRBJ1-2
AGSPPNSRGTDRGYT
>12|-|TRBV12-3/TRBV12-4|TRBJ2-1
ASIDSWSSNEQF
>15|TRBD2|TRBV6-5|TRBJ2-1
ASSSREGESSYNEQF
>12|TRBD1|TRBV27|TRBJ1-2
ASSSRQGGYGYT
>17|TRBD1|TRBV10-3|TRBJ2-3
AISAPARGQASSTDTRY
>13|-|TRBV12-3/TRBV12-4|TRBJ2-7
ASSLTHSSSYEQY
>14|TRBD1|TRBV27|TRBJ1-6
ASSLQPGTGDSPPH
>13|TRBD1|TRBV4-1|TRBJ1-2
ASSQEDREIVGYT
>13|TRBD2|TRBV3-1|TRBJ2-5
ASSQALAGGGEQY
>12|TRBD2|TRBV19|TRBJ2-1
ASSSRDYRNEQF
>10|-|TRBV7-2|TRBJ2-1
ASSFGTIEQF
>15|-|TRBV6-1|TRBJ2-3
ASREAPQGSSTDTQY
>14|-|TRBV7-9|TRBJ2-3
ASSSTRPTSTDTQY
>13|TRBD1|TRBV11-3|TRBJ2-7
ASSLQAGGSYEQY
>13|TRBD2|TRBV10-3|TRBJ2-3
AISGGGDQPDTQY
>11|-|TRBV25-1|TRBJ1-3
ASSSGAGNTIY
>14|-|TRBV11-2|TRBJ2-1
ASSFERSAGPDEQF
>12|-|TRBV28|TRBJ2-3
ASSLSDITDTQY
>15|-|TRBV28|TRBJ2-1
ASIPGPLTTSSYEQF
>14|-|TRBV20-1|TRBJ2-1
SASRSQGPLYNEQF
>11|-|TRBV12-3/TRBV12-4|TRBJ2-2
ASVAGSTGELF
>14|TRBD1|TRBV10-3|TRBJ1-1
AISESGQGADTEAF
>12|-|TRBV6-5|TRBJ2-7
ASSYSRTLYEQY
>14|-|TRBV25-1|TRBJ2-3
ASSEGWQTSTDTQY
>13|-|TRBV25-1|TRBJ2-1
ASSERTLSYNEQF
>13|TRBD2|TRBV15|TRBJ2-7
ATSRATSGDYEQY
>11|-|TRBV5-1|TRBJ1-5
ASRQGENQPQH
>16|TRBD2|TRBV29-1|TRBJ2-1
SVGRLAGKPSSYNEQF
>13|-|TRBV11-1|TRBJ2-1
ASSPSGTLTNEQF
>11|-|TRBV2|TRBJ2-5
ASSEDNRETQY
>12|-|TRBV10-3|TRBJ2-1
AIRGRDAYNEQF
>11|-|TRBV6-1|-
ASSAASSLEQY
>15|TRBD1|TRBV7-4|TRBJ1-2
ASSPKGRGGGDRGYT
>12|TRBD1|TRBV30|TRBJ2-1
AWDRGTGLNEQF
>14|-|TRBV4-1|TRBJ2-7
ASSQDPGQPPGEQY
>11|-|TRBV7-9|TRBJ1-1
AGSLGGNTEAF
>11|-|TRBV21-1|TRBJ2-5
ASTKRGPPRQY
>12|-|TRBV27|TRBJ1-2
ASSPLFPNYGYT
>11|-|TRBV6-6|TRBJ1-2
ASRWGANYGYT
>13|-|TRBV21-1|TRBJ1-4
ASSQKASTNEKLF
>13|TRBD1|TRBV29-1|TRBJ2-3
SVRTGGKSTDTQY
>11|-|TRBV12-3/TRBV12-4|TRBJ2-5
ASSLREDNEQY
>12|-|TRBV12-3/TRBV12-4|TRBJ2-3
ASSLSKGTDTQY
>12|TRBD2|TRBV20-1|TRBJ2-3
SARLPGGTDTQY
>11|TRBD1|TRBV10-3|TRBJ1-1
AIRYDRDTEAF